The 19 T cell receptor beta chains below all came from one sample that was sequenced in a study of Tregs in tolerant kidney transplant recipients. Clones were read by immunoSEQ multiplex PCR, and TCRdb kept only the in-frame ones, dropping some. The repertoire holds 60,000 to 70,000 clones, roughly 92% seen once, with roughly 9.7% in the top ten. The sequencing here drew on CD8+ T cells from blood, taken before the transplant. All receptors derive from a human donor who received a combined kidney and bone marrow transplant.

As regards this clone: A read error may produce the germline difference seen at one junction end. The chain joins TRBV29-1 to TRBJ2-1, with D possibly TRBD2 on 5 matching bases. CDR1 is SQVTM, CDR2 ANQGSEA, per germline. The CDR3 is 10 residues long. CDR3 in DNA: TGCAGCGCTGAACGGGATAAGCAGTTCTTC. Translated, it gives CSAERDKQFF.

This clone was seen a handful of times. The rearrangement links TRBV6-5 to TRBJ1-5; no firm D call. V lost 5 bases and J lost 6, with 8 bases in between. Germline assignment: CDR1 MNHEY and CDR2 SVGAGI. The CDR3 is 12 residues long. The DNA of the CDR3 is TGTGCCAGCAGTAAAATCGGTCAGCCCCAGCATTTT. Residues: CASSKIGQPQHF.

The V gene is TRBV19, the J gene TRBJ2-5, with 10 bases fitting TRBD1. The CDR3 is made up of 15 amino acids. Losses at the gene ends were 5 bases for V and 5 bases for J; bases not matched to a gene: 8. CDR1 and CDR2 (germline): LNHDA, SQIVND (reference sequence). The CDR3 sequence: CASSPGQGSWETQYF. For the CDR3, the DNA is TGTGCCAGTAGTCCGGGACAGGGGAGTTGGGAGACCCAGTACTTC.

This chain uses TRBV5-6 with TRBJ2-5; 7 nucleotides agree with TRBD1. Judging by the DNA end, TRBJ2-7 fits better; the J call may be wrong. The CDR3 covers 12 residues. CDR1 and CDR2 (germline): SGHDT, YYEEEE. CDR3 in DNA: TGTGCCAGCAGCCCGGGACAGTACGAGCAGTACTTC. It codes for CASSPGQYEQYF.

This clone was seen a single time. This rearrangement joins TRBV28 to TRBJ2-7; D is perhaps TRBD1 (8 bases). Germline V CDR1 and CDR2: MDHEN, SYDVKM. V was trimmed by 6 bases and J by 3 bases, leaving 15 bases between them. This CDR3 is 14 amino acids long. The CDR3 region is CASRQDREGYEQYF. CDR3 coding DNA: TGTGCCAGCAGGCAGGACAGGGAGGGCTACGAGCAGTACTTC.

The J gene is TRBJ2-1, the V gene TRBV5-4, with 7 bases fitting TRBD2. CDR1 and CDR2 from the germline V gene are SGHNT and YYREEE (reference sequence). V was clipped by 6 bases and J by 8 bases; unmatched bases: 8. CDR3 length equals 13 residues. The chain's CDR3 is CASIRSGFHEQFF. The CDR3 DNA is TGTGCCAGCATCCGTAGCGGGTTCCATGAGCAGTTCTTC.

The chain recombines TRBV11-2 with TRBJ2-1, with TRBD2 identical over 9 bases. V lost 0 bases, J lost 8 bases, and 5 bases stayed unmatched. The CDR3 is 15 residues long. Germline CDR1 SGHAT, CDR2 FQNNGV. CDR3 bases: TGTGCCAGCAGCTTAGAGGGCGGGGGGGCCTATGAGCAGTTCTTC. Its protein is CASSLEGGGAYEQFF.

V gene TRBV10-3 combines with J gene TRBJ2-7; 10 nucleotides align to TRBD1. V was pared by 4 bases and J by 0 bases, with 15 bases of the junction left unmatched. Germline lookup yields CDR1 ENHRY and CDR2 SYGVKD. CDR3 size: 19 residues. As DNA, the CDR3 is TGTGCCATCAGTGTAACCGCGGACCTGGGACAGGGGAACTCCTACGAGCAGTACTTC. Translating gives CAISVTADLGQGNSYEQYF.

This clone has just one count. The V call is TRBV27, the J call TRBJ2-7, with TRBD1 as a possible D gene (5 bases). This CDR3 has 14 residues. The V and J ends lost 5 bases and 5 bases respectively, with 16 bases between them. CDR1 and CDR2 (germline): MNHEY, SMNVEV (reference sequence). CDR3 DNA sequence: TGTGCCAGCAGTCCAGGGCCCGTTAAACACGAGCAGTACTTC. The encoded protein is CASSPGPVKHEQYF.

This clone was recorded once. The chain has TRBV7-9 and TRBJ1-2; no clear D. Germline lookup yields CDR1 SEHNR and CDR2 FQNEAQ (reference sequence). The CDR3 is 13 residues long. V gave up 4 bases and J gave up 4 bases, with 10 bases separating them. DNA of the CDR3: TGTGCCAGCAGCTCGCAGGAATTCTATGGCTACACCTTC. This encodes CASSSQEFYGYTF.

The rearrangement uses TRBV5-6 and TRBJ1-5; no definite D call. The V and J ends lost 0 bases and 5 bases respectively, with 3 bases between them. The germline V gene has CDR1 SGHDT and CDR2 YYEEEE. The CDR3 covers 12 residues. CDR3: CASSLGDQPQHF. CDR3 in DNA: TGTGCCAGCAGCTTGGGAGATCAGCCCCAGCATTTT.

This clone turned up a few times. V is TRBV10-3 and J is TRBJ1-2; D gene unclear. Between the trimmed V and J ends, which lost 2 bases and 3 bases, there was a span of 4 bases. The CDR3 sequence is 12 residues long. CDR1 is ENHRY and CDR2 is SYGVKD in the germline V gene. CDR3 loop: CAISETDYGYTF. CDR3 nucleotides: TGTGCCATCAGTGAGACGGACTATGGCTACACCTTC.

The chain carries TRBV4-3 and TRBJ2-7, with TRBD2 matching 9 bases. Trimming at V came to 0 bases and at J to 2 bases, leaving 5 bases not matched to a gene. The CDR3 extends over 16 amino acids. Germline V gives CDR1 LGHNA, CDR2 YSLEER. The CDR3 nucleotides read TGCGCCAGCAGCCAAGAACTAGCGGGCCAGACCTACGAGCAGTACTTC. This codes for CASSQELAGQTYEQYF.

This chain connects TRBV30 to TRBJ2-7, with a possible D match to TRBD2 (6 bases). Germline V gives CDR1 GTSNPN, CDR2 SVGIG (reference sequence). V lost 7 bases and J 5 bases, leaving 18 bases between the germline ends. The CDR3 is 13 amino acids. The CDR3 loop reads CAFLLDPGDEQYF. The CDR3 coding sequence is TGTGCCTTTCTACTTGACCCGGGAGACGAGCAGTACTTC. The variable domain in full, with the rest retrieved from reference TRBV30 and TRBJ2-7, is SQTIHQWPATLVQPVGSPLSLECTVEGTSNPNLYWYRQAAGRGLQLLFYSVGIGQISSEVPQNLSASRPQDRQFILSSKKLLLSDSGFYLCAFLLDPGDEQYFGPGTRLTVT.

V and J are TRBV7-7 and TRBJ1-5; a weak D match, TRBD1 (6 bases). The germline V gene encodes CDR1 SSHAT and CDR2 FNYEAQ (reference sequence). The CDR3 loop spans 15 amino acids. Deletions cut 3 bases from V and 1 base from J, with 10 bases between. The CDR3 bases are TGTGCCAGCAGCTTGAAAACAGGGAGCAATCAGCCCCAGCATTTT. Residues: CASSLKTGSNQPQHF. Looking up the rest from reference TRBV7-7 and TRBJ1-5 gives the full variable domain: GAGVSQSPRYKVTKRGQDVTLRCDPISSHATLYWYQQALGQGPEFLTYFNYEAQPDKSGLPSDRFSAERPEGSISTLTIQRTEQRDSAMYRCASSLKTGSNQPQHFGDGTRLSIL.

The rearrangement uses TRBV5-8 and TRBJ2-7; D remains ambiguous. The CDR3 has 11 amino acids. Trimming shortened V by 2 bases and J by 4 bases, and 4 bases separated the two germline ends. Germline V gene data show CDR1 as SGHTS and CDR2 as YDEGEE. This chain's CDR3 is CASSFLYEQYF. The CDR3 coding sequence is TGTGCCAGCAGCTTCCTATACGAGCAGTACTTC.

V gene TRBV9 combines with J gene TRBJ1-2; 9 bases align to TRBD1. The CDR3 is 13 residues long. The trim removed 3 bases at V and 5 bases at J, leaving 2 bases unmatched. Germline-derived CDR1 and CDR2 are SGDLS and YYNGEE. The chain's CDR3 is CASSGGQGYGYTF. The DNA for the CDR3 is TGTGCCAGCAGCGGGGGACAGGGATATGGCTACACCTTC.

The CDR3 spells CASSSGTGWGSYNEQFF. The CDR3 coding sequence is TGCGCCAGCAGCTCCGGGACAGGGTGGGGCTCCTACAATGAGCAGTTCTTC. This chain links TRBV5-1 with TRBJ2-1, with TRBD1 matching over 9 bases. The germline V gene has CDR1 SGHRS and CDR2 YFSETQ. The CDR3 totals 17 residues. The V and J ends lost 3 bases and 0 bases, in that order; junction bases with no gene match: 7.

The chain carries TRBV19 and TRBJ2-3; the D gene is possibly TRBD2 (5 bases). The CDR3 contains 13 residues. Germline CDR1 is LNHDA and CDR2 is SQIVND (reference sequence). Trimming stripped 5 bases from V and 2 bases from J, with 8 bases between. CDR3: CASSSLATDTQYF. In DNA form, the CDR3 reads TGTGCCAGTAGTTCCCTAGCCACAGATACGCAGTATTTT.